The next 26 T cell receptor beta chains were all read from a single sample in a study of CD8 T cells in ankylosing spondylitis. TCRdb processed the 5' RACE reads anew with MiXCR; each CDR3 protein has one entry. The profile shows 200,000 to 300,000 distinct CDR3 sequences, about 30% of them singletons. The sample comprised blood, either unsorted or a sorted T cell fraction (not recorded which). The receptors come from a male donor with ankylosing spondylitis or in good health (not recorded which).

This clonotype turned up a few times. The DNA for the CDR3 is TGTGCCAGCAGTCCCCTCATGGGAACAGATACGCAGTATTTT. Translation: CASSPLMGTDTQYF. J is TRBJ2-3 and V is TRBV12-3 or TRBV12-4, with D uncertain. This CDR3 is built from 14 residues. V lost 5 bases and J lost 3, with 12 bases in between.

This chain links TRBV25-1 with TRBJ1-5, with 7 bases fitting TRBD1. This CDR3 has 15 residues. CDR1 and CDR2 from the germline V gene are MGHDK and SYGVNS. V lost 0 bases, J lost 6 bases, and 5 bases stayed unmatched. The CDR3 region has the DNA TGTGCCAGCAGTGAATACCGCGACAGGGCTCAGCCCCAGCATTTT. Protein sequence: CASSEYRDRAQPQHF. The entire variable domain, with the rest obtained from reference TRBV25-1 and TRBJ1-5, is as follows: EADIYQTPRYLVIGTGKKITLECSQTMGHDKMYWYQQDPGMELHLIHYSYGVNSTEKGDLSSESTVSRIRTEHFPLTLESARPSHTSQYLCASSEYRDRAQPQHFGDGTRLSIL.

The chain links TRBV29-1 to TRBJ2-1; tentatively, D is TRBD1 (5 bases). The CDR3 spans 13 residues. Germline V lookup: CDR1 SQVTM, CDR2 ANQGSEA. V dropped 3 bases and J dropped 0 bases, with 6 bases sitting between them. The CDR3 protein is CSVDQGSYNEQFF. The CDR3 DNA reads TGCAGCGTTGACCAGGGCTCCTACAATGAGCAGTTCTTC.

J is TRBJ1-2 and V is TRBV10-3; 10 nucleotides line up with TRBD1. The junction had 9 bases not matched to a gene; V was cut back by 2 bases and J by 0 bases. The CDR3 totals 18 residues. The V gene's germline CDR1 is ENHRY and CDR2 SYGVKD. The CDR3 coding sequence is TGTGCCATCAGTGAGCCCTTGGGACAGGGGCAGCCTAACTATGGCTACACCTTC. Amino acids: CAISEPLGQGQPNYGYTF.

This clonotype turned up a few times. The V gene is TRBV20-1, the J gene TRBJ2-7; 9 bases map to TRBD1. The V segment lost 6 bases and the J segment 2 bases; nucleotides outside the gene matches: 5. CDR1 DFQATT and CDR2 SNEGSKA come from the germline V gene (reference sequence). The CDR3 has 13 amino acids. The CDR3, as DNA: TGCAGTGCGTCCTACAGGGGGCCCTACGAGCAGTACTTC. Protein product: CSASYRGPYEQYF.

In its sample, this clonotype was seen a few times. J is TRBJ2-7 and V is TRBV12-3 or TRBV12-4; 7 nucleotides agree with TRBD1. Losses at the gene ends were 5 bases for V and 3 bases for J; bases not matched to a gene: 7. The CDR3 is 14 amino acids. CDR3 loop: CASSLRQGYYEQYF. The CDR3 DNA follows: TGTGCCAGCAGTCTTAGACAGGGTTACTACGAGCAGTACTTC.

This clonotype was observed a handful of times. This sequence joins TRBV12-3 or TRBV12-4 and TRBJ2-3, with 8 bases matching TRBD1. CDR3 length equals 15 residues. Trimming cost V 2 bases and J 2 bases; bases outside gene matches: 3. The CDR3 sequence is CASSLLDRVTDTQYF. DNA for the CDR3: TGTGCCAGCAGTTTACTGGACAGGGTCACAGATACGCAGTATTTT.

The chain is built from TRBV12-3 or TRBV12-4 and TRBJ2-5, with D possibly being TRBD1 or TRBD2 (6 bases each). V lost 6 bases and J lost 1, with 12 bases in between. The CDR3 runs to 14 residues. The CDR3: CASSAWGAQETQYF. The CDR3 DNA reads TGTGCCAGCAGCGCTTGGGGGGCCCAAGAGACCCAGTACTTC.

This clonotype was seen a handful of times. The genes are TRBV3-1 and TRBJ2-7; no reliable D call. V was pared by 1 base and J by 3 bases, with 4 bases between. The CDR3 has 12 amino acids. The V gene's germline CDR1 is LGHDT and CDR2 YNNKEL (reference sequence). The CDR3 DNA reads TGTGCCAGCAGCCAAGGGATCTACGAGCAGTACTTC. Amino acid sequence: CASSQGIYEQYF.

This rearrangement joins TRBV12-3 or TRBV12-4 to TRBJ2-7; D might be TRBD1 or TRBD2, each matching 5 bases. With 6 bases removed from V and 6 bases from J, the gap between germline ends came to 18 bases. The CDR3 is 14 residues long. CDR3 sequence reads: CASRDGTGPSEQYF. CDR3 DNA: TGTGCCAGCAGGGATGGGACGGGGCCCTCCGAGCAGTACTTC.

The CDR3 region is CSVDGRGGNTGELFF. CDR3 coding DNA: TGCAGCGTTGATGGTCGCGGGGGGAACACCGGGGAGCTGTTTTTT. The chain combines TRBV29-1 with TRBJ2-2; 7 bases map to TRBD2. V lost 3 bases, J lost 1 base, and 5 bases stayed unmatched. This CDR3 contains 15 residues. The V gene's germline CDR1 is SQVTM and CDR2 ANQGSEA.

At least ten counts were recorded for this clonotype. The rearrangement uses TRBV20-1 and TRBJ2-1; the D gene is possibly TRBD2 (6 bases). This CDR3 region has 14 residues. Trimming cost V 5 bases and J 5 bases, with 16 bases left between them. Germline V gene lookup returns CDR1 DFQATT and CDR2 SNEGSKA (reference sequence). CDR3 loop: CSAQLAPANNEQFF. As DNA, the CDR3 is TGCAGTGCTCAACTAGCCCCTGCCAACAATGAGCAGTTCTTC.

This chain links TRBV29-1 with TRBJ2-1, with 8 bases identical to TRBD2. V lost 4 bases to trimming and J lost 9 bases; unmatched junction nucleotides: 8. The CDR3 runs to 13 residues. CDR1 and CDR2 (germline): SQVTM, ANQGSEA. As DNA, the CDR3 is TGCAGCGTTGTCCGTGCGGGGGGTGTTGAGCAGTTCTTC. Translation gives CSVVRAGGVEQFF.

In its sample, this clonotype was seen a few times. The rearrangement joins TRBV20-1 to TRBJ2-7; D uncertain. The ends were cut back, 8 bases at V and 6 bases at J, with 14 bases in the middle. Germline V gene lookup returns CDR1 DFQATT and CDR2 SNEGSKA (reference sequence). The CDR3 runs 11 residues. The CDR3 nucleotides are TGCAGTCACCACCCGGAGTGCGAGCAGTACTTC. It translates to CSHHPECEQYF.

Comment on this clonotype: This may arise from a read error, as a much more abundant clone is one base away. The V and J genes are TRBV12-3 or TRBV12-4 and TRBJ1-2; D is unresolved. V was trimmed by 7 bases and J by 6 bases, leaving 15 bases between them. The CDR3 sequence is 13 residues long. This CDR3 is CASIPDGENGYTF. CDR3 in DNA: TGTGCCAGCATACCTGACGGAGAAAATGGCTACACCTTC.

This clonotype has only a few counts. The chain employs TRBV29-1 and TRBJ2-1; D is uncertain. V lost 7 bases and J 0 bases, leaving 10 bases between the germline ends. Germline values: CDR1 SQVTM, CDR2 ANQGSEA. The CDR3 totals 13 residues. The CDR3 spells CSAGYFSYNEQFF. For the CDR3, the DNA is TGCAGCGCCGGGTATTTCTCCTACAATGAGCAGTTCTTC.

This clonotype has a handful of counts. The chain recombines TRBV3-1 with TRBJ2-1, with 7 bases identical to TRBD2. Per the germline V gene, CDR1 is LGHDT and CDR2 is YNNKEL (reference sequence). Trimming removed 0 bases from V and 8 bases from J; junction bases left unmatched: 13. The CDR3 totals 17 residues. Written as DNA, the CDR3 is TGTGCCAGCAGCCAAGATGCCGCGTTTTTGGGAGGGGATGAGCAGTTCTTC. Amino acid sequence: CASSQDAAFLGGDEQFF.

V and J are TRBV3-1 and TRBJ1-2; tentative D call: TRBD1 (5 bases). CDR3 length equals 16 residues. In germline, CDR1 is LGHDT, CDR2 YNNKEL (reference sequence). Trimming left V 4 bases short and J 1 base short, with 16 bases between. The CDR3 here is CASSPGVGGLNYGYTF. The DNA for the CDR3 is TGTGCCAGCAGCCCGGGGGTCGGCGGCCTTAACTATGGCTACACCTTC.

V is TRBV20-1 and J is TRBJ1-2; D may be TRBD1 (5 bases). With 1 base removed from V and 4 bases from J, the gap between germline ends came to 19 bases. The CDR3 totals 16 residues. CDR1 is DFQATT, CDR2 SNEGSKA, per germline (reference sequence). The CDR3 DNA sequence: TGCAGTGCTAGAGGGGTTGTGTGGGGGGAAGGCTATGGCTACACCTTC. Its protein product is CSARGVVWGEGYGYTF.

There are a few counts of this clonotype. A much more abundant neighbour one base away suggests this may be a read error. The chain recombines TRBV12-3 or TRBV12-4 with TRBJ2-7, with 12 bases identical to TRBD2. This CDR3 region has 14 residues. The trim removed 6 bases at V and 1 base at J, leaving 1 base unmatched. CDR3 sequence (DNA): TGTGCCAGCAGGACTAGCGGGGGATCCTACGAGCAGTACTTC. Translation gives CASRTSGGSYEQYF.

At least ten counts were recorded for this clonotype. The V gene is TRBV9, the J gene TRBJ2-1; 10 nucleotides line up with TRBD2. Germline V CDR1 and CDR2: SGDLS, YYNGEE. V shed 3 bases and J 2 bases; nucleotides not matched to a gene: 8. This CDR3 has 17 residues. The CDR3 reads CASSAARGTSAYNEQFF. The CDR3, as DNA: TGTGCCAGCAGCGCAGCTCGGGGGACTAGCGCCTACAATGAGCAGTTCTTC.

This clonotype was detected only a few times. The chain joins TRBV20-1 to TRBJ2-7; 11 bases are a match to TRBD2. Germline-derived CDR1 and CDR2 are DFQATT and SNEGSKA (reference sequence). The CDR3 sequence is 13 residues long. Losses at the gene ends were 6 bases for V and 2 bases for J; bases not matched to a gene: 3. CDR3: CSAGTSGTYEQYF. The CDR3 bases are TGCAGTGCCGGGACTAGCGGAACCTACGAGCAGTACTTC.

The chain has TRBV7-9 and TRBJ2-2, with D possibly TRBD2 on 6 matching bases. V lost 5 bases to trimming and J lost 7 bases, with 20 bases between them. CDR3 size: 16 residues. Per the germline V gene, CDR1 is SEHNR and CDR2 is FQNEAQ (reference sequence). CDR3 sequence: CASSIRDSTFGGELFF. CDR3 bases: TGTGCCAGCAGCATCCGGGACTCCACATTCGGCGGGGAGCTGTTTTTT.

The count of this clonotype is one. The CDR3 spells CASSQDRGPYNEQFF. Here the CDR3 DNA reads TGTGCCAGCAGCCAAGACAGGGGTCCCTACAATGAGCAGTTCTTC. V is TRBV3-1 and J is TRBJ2-1; TRBD1 is a possible D gene (6 bases). Germline V gives CDR1 LGHDT, CDR2 YNNKEL (reference sequence). V dropped 0 bases and J dropped 2 bases, with 8 bases sitting between them. The CDR3 sequence is 15 residues long.

In this sample, this clonotype turned up a few times. J is TRBJ2-3 and V is TRBV29-1; 11 bases line up with TRBD2. The V gene's germline CDR1 is SQVTM and CDR2 ANQGSEA. The CDR3 has 14 residues. V shed 8 bases and J 4 bases; nucleotides not matched to a gene: 8. The DNA of the CDR3 is TGCAGCACTGATAGCGGGGGGGTCGCAGATACGCAGTATTTT. This encodes CSTDSGGVADTQYF.

This clonotype was seen repeatedly, ten times or more. The chain carries TRBV6-5 and TRBJ2-5; 12 bases are a match to TRBD2. The germline CDR1 and CDR2 sequences are MNHEY and SVGAGI. This CDR3 is built from 19 residues. V lost 0 bases, J lost 1 base, and 9 bases stayed unmatched. CDR3 in DNA: TGTGCCAGCAGTTACTCGATGTGGCTAGCGGGGGGGTTCCAAGAGACCCAGTACTTC. Protein product: CASSYSMWLAGGFQETQYF.